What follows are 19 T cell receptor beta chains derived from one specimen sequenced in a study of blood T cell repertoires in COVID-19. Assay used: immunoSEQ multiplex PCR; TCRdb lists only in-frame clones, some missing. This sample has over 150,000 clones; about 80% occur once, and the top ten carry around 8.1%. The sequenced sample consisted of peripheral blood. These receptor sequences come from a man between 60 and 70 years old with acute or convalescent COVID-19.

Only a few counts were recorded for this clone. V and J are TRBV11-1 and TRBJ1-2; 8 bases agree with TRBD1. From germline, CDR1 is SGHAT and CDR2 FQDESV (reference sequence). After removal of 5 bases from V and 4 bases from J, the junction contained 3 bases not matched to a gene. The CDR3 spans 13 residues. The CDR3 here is CASSTGTGYGYTF. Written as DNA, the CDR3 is TGTGCCAGCAGCACGGGGACAGGCTATGGCTACACCTTC. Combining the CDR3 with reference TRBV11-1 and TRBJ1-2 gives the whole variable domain EAEVAQSPRYKITEKSQAVAFWCDPISGHATLYWYRQILGQGPELLVQFQDESVVDDSQLPKDRFSAERLKGVDSTLKIQPAELGDSAMYLCASSTGTGYGYTFGSGTRLTVV.

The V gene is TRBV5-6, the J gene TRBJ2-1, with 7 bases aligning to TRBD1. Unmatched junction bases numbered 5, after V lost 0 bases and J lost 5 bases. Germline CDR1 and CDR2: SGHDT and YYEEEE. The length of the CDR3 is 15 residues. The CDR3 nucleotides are TGTGCCAGCAGCTTGGAGGGGACAGTTGACAATGAGCAGTTCTTC. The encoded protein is CASSLEGTVDNEQFF.

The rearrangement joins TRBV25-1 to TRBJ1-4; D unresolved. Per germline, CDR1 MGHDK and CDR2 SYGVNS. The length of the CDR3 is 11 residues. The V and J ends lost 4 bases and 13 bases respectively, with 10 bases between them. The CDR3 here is CASSVEGRLFF. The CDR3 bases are TGTGCCAGCAGTGTGGAGGGCCGACTGTTTTTT.

CDR3 sequence (DNA): TGTGCCAGCAGCCATGGACAGGGGGCCTACGAGCAGTACTTC. This translates into CASSHGQGAYEQYF. The rearrangement links TRBV3-1 (or the pseudogene TRBV3-2) to TRBJ2-7; TRBD1 agrees at 10 bases. After removal of 3 bases from V and 2 bases from J, the junction contained 1 base not matched to a gene. There are 14 residues in the CDR3. Germline CDR1 and CDR2: LGHDT and YNNKEL (reference sequence).

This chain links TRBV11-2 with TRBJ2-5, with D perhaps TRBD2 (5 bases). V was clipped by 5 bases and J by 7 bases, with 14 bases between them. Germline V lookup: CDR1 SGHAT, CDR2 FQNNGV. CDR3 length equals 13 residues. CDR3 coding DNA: TGTGCCAGCAGCCGTCGGGCCGAGGGGACCCAGTACTTC. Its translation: CASSRRAEGTQYF.

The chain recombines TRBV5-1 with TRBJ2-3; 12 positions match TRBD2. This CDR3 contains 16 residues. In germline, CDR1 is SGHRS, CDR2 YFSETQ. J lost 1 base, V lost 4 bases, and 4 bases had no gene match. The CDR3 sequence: CASSGRLAGGTDTQYF. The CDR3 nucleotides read TGCGCCAGCAGCGGGAGACTAGCGGGGGGCACAGATACGCAGTATTTT.

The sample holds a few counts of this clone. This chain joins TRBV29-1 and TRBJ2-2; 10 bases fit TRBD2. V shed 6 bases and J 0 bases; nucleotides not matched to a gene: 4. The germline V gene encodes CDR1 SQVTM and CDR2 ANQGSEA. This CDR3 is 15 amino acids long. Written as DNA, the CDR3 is TGCAGCGTATCCCTAGCGGGGGCGAACACCGGGGAGCTGTTTTTT. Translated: CSVSLAGANTGELFF.

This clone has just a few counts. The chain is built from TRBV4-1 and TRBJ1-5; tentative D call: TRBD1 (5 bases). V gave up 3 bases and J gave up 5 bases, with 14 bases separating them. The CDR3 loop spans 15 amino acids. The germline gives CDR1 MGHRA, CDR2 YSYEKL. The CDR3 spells CASSQSRGGDQPQHF. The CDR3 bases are TGCGCCAGCAGCCAGAGCCGGGGGGGTGATCAGCCCCAGCATTTT.

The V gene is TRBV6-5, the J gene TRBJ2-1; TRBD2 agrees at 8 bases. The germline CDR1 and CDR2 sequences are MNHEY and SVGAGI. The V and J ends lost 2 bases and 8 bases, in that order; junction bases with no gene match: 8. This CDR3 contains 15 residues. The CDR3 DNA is TGTGCCAGCAGTTACCGTTCGGGGGGGCCTGATGAGCAGTTCTTC. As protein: CASSYRSGGPDEQFF.

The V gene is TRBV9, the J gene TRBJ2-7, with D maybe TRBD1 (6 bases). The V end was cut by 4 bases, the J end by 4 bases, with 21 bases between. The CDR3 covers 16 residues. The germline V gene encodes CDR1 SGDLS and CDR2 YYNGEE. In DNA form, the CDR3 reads TGTGCCAGCAGCCCTTCGTCGAGGACAGCCACGTACGAGCAGTACTTC. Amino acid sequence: CASSPSSRTATYEQYF.

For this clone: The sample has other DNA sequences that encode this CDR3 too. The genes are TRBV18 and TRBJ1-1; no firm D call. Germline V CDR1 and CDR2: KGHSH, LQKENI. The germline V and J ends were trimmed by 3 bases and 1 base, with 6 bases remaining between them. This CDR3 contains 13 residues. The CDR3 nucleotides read TGTGCCAGCTCACCGAGAGAGAACACTGAAGCTTTCTTT. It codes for CASSPRENTEAFF. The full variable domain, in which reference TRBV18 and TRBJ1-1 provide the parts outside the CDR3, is NAGVMQNPRHLVRRRGQEARLRCSPMKGHSHVYWYRQLPEEGLKFMVYLQKENIIDESGMPKERFSAEFPKEGPSILRIQQVVRGDSAAYFCASSPRENTEAFFGQGTRLTVV.

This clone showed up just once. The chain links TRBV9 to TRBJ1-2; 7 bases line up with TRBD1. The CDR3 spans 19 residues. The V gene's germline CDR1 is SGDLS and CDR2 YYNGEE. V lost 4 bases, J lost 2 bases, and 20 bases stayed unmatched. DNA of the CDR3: TGTGCCAGCAGCTCCAACCCGGGACAGTCAGACCCCAAAAACTATGGCTACACCTTC. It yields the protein CASSSNPGQSDPKNYGYTF.

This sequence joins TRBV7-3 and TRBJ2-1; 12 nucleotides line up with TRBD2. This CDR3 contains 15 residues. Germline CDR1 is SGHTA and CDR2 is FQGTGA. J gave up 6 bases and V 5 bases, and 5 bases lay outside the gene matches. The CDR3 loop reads CASSLSSGGANEQFF. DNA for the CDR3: TGTGCCAGCAGCCTATCTAGCGGGGGGGCCAATGAGCAGTTCTTC.

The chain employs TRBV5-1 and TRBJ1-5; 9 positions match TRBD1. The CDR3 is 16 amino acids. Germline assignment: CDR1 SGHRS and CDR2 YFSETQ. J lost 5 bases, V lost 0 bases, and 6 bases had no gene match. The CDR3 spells CASSLGTGVSYQPQHF. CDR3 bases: TGCGCCAGCAGCTTGGGGACAGGGGTATCTTATCAGCCCCAGCATTTT.

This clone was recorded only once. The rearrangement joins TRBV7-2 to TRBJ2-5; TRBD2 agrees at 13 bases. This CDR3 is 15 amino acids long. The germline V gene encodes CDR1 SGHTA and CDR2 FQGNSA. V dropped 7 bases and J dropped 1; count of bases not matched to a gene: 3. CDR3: CASTTSGGFQETQYF. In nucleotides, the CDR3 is TGTGCCAGCACGACTAGCGGGGGGTTCCAAGAGACCCAGTACTTC.

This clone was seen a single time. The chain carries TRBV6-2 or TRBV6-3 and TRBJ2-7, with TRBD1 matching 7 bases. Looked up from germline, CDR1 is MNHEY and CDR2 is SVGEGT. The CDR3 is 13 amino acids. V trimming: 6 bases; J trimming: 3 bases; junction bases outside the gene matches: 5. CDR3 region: CASSRGQSYEQYF. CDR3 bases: TGTGCCAGCAGCCGGGGACAGAGCTACGAGCAGTACTTC.

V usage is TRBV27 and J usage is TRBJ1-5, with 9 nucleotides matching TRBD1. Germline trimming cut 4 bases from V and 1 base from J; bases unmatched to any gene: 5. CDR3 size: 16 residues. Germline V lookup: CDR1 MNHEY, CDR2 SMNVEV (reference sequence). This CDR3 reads CASSSTGGASNQPQHF. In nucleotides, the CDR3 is TGTGCCAGCAGTTCGACAGGGGGGGCGAGCAATCAGCCCCAGCATTTT.

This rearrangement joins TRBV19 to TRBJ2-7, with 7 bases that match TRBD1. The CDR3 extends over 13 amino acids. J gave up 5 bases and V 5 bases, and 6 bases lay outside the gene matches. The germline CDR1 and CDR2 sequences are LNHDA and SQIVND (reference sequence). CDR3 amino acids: CASSHTGVHEQYF. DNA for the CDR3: TGTGCCAGTAGTCACACAGGGGTTCACGAGCAGTACTTC.

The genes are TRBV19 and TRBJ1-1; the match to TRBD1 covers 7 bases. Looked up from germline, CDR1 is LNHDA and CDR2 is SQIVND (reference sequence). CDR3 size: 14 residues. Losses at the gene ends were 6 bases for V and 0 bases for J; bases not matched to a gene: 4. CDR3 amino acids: CASRMTGLNTEAFF. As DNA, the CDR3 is TGTGCCAGTAGAATGACAGGGTTGAACACTGAAGCTTTCTTT.